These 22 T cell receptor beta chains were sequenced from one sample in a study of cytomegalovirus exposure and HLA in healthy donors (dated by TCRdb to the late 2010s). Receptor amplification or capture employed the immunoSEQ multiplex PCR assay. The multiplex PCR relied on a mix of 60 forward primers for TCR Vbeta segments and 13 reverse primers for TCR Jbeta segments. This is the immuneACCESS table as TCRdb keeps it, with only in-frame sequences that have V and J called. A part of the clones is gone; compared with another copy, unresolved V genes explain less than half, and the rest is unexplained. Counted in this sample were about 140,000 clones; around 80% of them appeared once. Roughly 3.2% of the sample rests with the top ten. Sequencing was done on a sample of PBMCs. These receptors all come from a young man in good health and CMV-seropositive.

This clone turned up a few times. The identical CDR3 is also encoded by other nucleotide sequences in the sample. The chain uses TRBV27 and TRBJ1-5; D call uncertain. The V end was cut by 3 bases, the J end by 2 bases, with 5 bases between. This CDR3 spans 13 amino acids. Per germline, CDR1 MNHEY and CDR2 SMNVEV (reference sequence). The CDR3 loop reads CASSLRGNQPQHF. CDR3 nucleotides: TGTGCCAGCAGTTTGAGGGGCAATCAGCCCCAGCATTTT.

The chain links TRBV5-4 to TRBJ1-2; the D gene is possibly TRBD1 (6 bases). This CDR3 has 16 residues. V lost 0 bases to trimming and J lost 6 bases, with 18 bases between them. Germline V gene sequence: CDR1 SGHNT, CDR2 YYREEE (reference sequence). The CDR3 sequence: CASSLDYTGLKDGYTF. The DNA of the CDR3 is TGTGCCAGCAGCTTGGATTACACAGGGTTAAAAGATGGCTACACCTTC.

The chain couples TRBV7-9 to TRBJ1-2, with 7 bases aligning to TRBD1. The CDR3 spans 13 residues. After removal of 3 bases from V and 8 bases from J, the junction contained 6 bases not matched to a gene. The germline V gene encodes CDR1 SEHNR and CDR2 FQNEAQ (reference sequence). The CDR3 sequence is CASSLSGGKGYTF. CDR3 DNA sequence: TGTGCCAGCAGCTTGTCAGGGGGTAAAGGCTACACCTTC. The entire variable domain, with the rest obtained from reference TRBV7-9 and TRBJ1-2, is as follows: DTGVSQNPRHKITKRGQNVTFRCDPISEHNRLYWYRQTLGQGPEFLTYFQNEAQLEKSRLLSDRFSAERPKGSFSTLEIQRTEQGDSAMYLCASSLSGGKGYTFGSGTRLTVV.

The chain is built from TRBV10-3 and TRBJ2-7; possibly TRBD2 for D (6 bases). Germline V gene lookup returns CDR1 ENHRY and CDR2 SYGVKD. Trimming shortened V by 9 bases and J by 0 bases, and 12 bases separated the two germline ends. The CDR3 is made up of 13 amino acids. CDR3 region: CAIGGNSSYEQYF. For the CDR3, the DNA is TGTGCCATTGGCGGGAATAGCTCCTACGAGCAGTACTTC.

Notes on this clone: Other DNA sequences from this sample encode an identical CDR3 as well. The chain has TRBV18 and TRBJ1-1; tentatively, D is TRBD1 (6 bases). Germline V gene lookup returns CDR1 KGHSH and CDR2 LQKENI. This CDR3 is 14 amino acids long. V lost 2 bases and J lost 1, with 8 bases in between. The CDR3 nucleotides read TGTGCCAGCTCACCAAGGGGACAGAACACTGAAGCTTTCTTT. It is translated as CASSPRGQNTEAFF.

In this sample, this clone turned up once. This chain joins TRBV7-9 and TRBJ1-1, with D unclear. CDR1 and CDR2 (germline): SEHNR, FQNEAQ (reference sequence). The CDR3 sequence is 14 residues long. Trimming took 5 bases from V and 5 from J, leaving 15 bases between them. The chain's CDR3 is CASSPPPTVTEAFF. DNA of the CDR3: TGTGCCAGCAGCCCACCACCCACAGTGACTGAAGCTTTCTTT.

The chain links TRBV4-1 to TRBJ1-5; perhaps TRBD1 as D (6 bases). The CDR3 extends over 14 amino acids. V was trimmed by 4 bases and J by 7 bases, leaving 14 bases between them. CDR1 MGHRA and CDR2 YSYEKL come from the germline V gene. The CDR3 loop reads CASSPYREDQPQHF. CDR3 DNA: TGCGCCAGCAGCCCTTACAGGGAAGACCAGCCCCAGCATTTT.

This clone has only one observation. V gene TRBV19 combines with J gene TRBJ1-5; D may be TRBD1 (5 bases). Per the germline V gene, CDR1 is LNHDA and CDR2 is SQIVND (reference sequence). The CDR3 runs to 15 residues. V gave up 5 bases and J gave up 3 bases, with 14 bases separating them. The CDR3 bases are TGTGCCAGTAGTCCGCGGGGCAGGCCCAATCAGCCCCAGCATTTT. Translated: CASSPRGRPNQPQHF.

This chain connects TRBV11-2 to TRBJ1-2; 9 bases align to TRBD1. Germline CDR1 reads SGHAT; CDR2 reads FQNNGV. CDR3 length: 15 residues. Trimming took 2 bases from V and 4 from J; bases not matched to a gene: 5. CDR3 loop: CASSLTGQGSYGYTF. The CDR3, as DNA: TGTGCCAGCAGCTTAACAGGACAGGGGTCCTATGGCTACACCTTC.

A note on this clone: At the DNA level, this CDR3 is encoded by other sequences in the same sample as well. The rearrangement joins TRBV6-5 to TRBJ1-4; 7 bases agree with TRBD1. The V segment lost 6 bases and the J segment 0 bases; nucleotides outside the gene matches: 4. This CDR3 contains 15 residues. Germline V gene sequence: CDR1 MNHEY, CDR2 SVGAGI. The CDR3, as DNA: TGTGCCAGCAGGAACGACAGGGCAACTAATGAAAAACTGTTTTTT. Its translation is CASRNDRATNEKLFF.

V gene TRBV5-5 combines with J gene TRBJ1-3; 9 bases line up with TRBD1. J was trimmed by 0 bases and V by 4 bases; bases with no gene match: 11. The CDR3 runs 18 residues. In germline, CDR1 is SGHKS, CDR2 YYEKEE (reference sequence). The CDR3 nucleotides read TGTGCCAGCAGCCCCATCTGGGGGACAGGGAGCTCTGGAAACACCATATATTTT. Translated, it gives CASSPIWGTGSSGNTIYF.

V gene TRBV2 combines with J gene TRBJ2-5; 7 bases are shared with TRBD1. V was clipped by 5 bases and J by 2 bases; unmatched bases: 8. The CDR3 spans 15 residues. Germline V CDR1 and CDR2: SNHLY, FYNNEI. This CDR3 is CASSMTGTAQETQYF. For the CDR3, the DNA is TGTGCCAGCAGTATGACCGGGACAGCTCAAGAGACCCAGTACTTC.

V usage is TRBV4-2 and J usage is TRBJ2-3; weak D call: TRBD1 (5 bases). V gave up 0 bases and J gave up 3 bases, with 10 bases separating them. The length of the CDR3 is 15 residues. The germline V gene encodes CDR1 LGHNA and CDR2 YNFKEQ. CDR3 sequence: CASSQERQGTDTQYF. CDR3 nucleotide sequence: TGTGCCAGCAGCCAAGAACGGCAGGGAACAGATACGCAGTATTTT.

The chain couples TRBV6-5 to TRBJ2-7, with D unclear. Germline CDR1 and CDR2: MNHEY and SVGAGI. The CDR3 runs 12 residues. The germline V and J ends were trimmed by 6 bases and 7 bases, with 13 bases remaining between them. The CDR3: CASRAPNTEQYF. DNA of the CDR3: TGTGCCAGCAGGGCTCCGAACACGGAGCAGTACTTC.

CDR3 protein: CASTIGGASTNEKLFF. The CDR3 region has the DNA TGTGCCAGCACCATAGGGGGGGCTAGCACTAATGAAAAACTGTTTTTT. This chain connects TRBV28 to TRBJ1-4, with D perhaps TRBD1 (6 bases). The CDR3 is made up of 16 amino acids. The V gene lost 7 bases and the J gene lost 2 bases, with 17 bases spanning the gap. CDR1 is MDHEN, CDR2 SYDVKM, per germline.

DNA of the CDR3: TGCGCCAGCAGCCCTATTGGGACAGGGGGCGCCGGGGCTGAAGCTTTCTTT. This translates into CASSPIGTGGAGAEAFF. The chain uses TRBV5-1 and TRBJ1-1; 12 bases agree with TRBD1. The CDR3 consists of 17 residues. V was pared by 4 bases and J by 6 bases, with 13 bases of the junction left unmatched. CDR1 and CDR2 (germline): SGHRS, YFSETQ.

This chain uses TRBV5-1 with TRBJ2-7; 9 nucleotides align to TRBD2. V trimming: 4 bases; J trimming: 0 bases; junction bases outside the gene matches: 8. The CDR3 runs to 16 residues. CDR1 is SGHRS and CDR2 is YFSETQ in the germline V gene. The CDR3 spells CASSTGISGSSYEQYF. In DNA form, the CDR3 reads TGCGCCAGCAGCACCGGGATTAGCGGGAGCTCCTACGAGCAGTACTTC.

CDR3 nucleotides: TGTGCCAGCAGCTTAGCGGCACCAAATAACTATGGCTACACCTTC. Encoded protein: CASSLAAPNNYGYTF. This chain links TRBV11-1 with TRBJ1-2; D is unresolved. The CDR3 has 15 amino acids. Trimming removed 0 bases at V and 1 base at J, with 9 bases between. From germline, CDR1 is SGHAT and CDR2 FQDESV (reference sequence).

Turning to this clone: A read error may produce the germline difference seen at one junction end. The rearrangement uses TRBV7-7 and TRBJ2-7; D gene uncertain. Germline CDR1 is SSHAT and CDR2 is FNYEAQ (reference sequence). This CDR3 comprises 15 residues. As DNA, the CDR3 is TGTGCTAGCAGCCCCGGGTCATCGACTTTCTACGAGCAGTACTTC. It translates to CASSPGSSTFYEQYF. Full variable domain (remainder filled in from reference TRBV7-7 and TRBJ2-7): GAGVSQSPRYKVTKRGQDVTLRCDPISSHATLYWYQQALGQGPEFLTYFNYEAQPDKSGLPSDRFSAERPEGSISTLTIQRTEQRDSAMYRCASSPGSSTFYEQYFGPGTRLTVT.

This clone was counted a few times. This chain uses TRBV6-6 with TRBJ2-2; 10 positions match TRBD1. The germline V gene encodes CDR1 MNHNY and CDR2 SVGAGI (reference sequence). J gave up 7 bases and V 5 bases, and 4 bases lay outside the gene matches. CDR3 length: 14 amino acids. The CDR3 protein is CASSRDRGGGELFF. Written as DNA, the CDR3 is TGTGCCAGCAGTCGGGACAGGGGAGGCGGGGAGCTGTTTTTT.

CDR3 coding DNA: TGTGCCAGCAACCCGGGACAGGGTGGACAGCCCCAGCATTTT. This encodes CASNPGQGGQPQHF. V gene TRBV6-1 combines with J gene TRBJ1-5; 9 nucleotides line up with TRBD1. Trimming at V came to 7 bases and at J to 7 bases, leaving 8 bases not matched to a gene. The CDR3 runs 14 residues. The germline CDR1 and CDR2 sequences are MNHNS and SASEGT.

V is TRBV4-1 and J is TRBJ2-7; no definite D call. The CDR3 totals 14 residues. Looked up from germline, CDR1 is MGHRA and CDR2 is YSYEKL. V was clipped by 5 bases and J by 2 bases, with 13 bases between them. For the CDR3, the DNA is TGCGCCAGCAGCACCTCCGACTTTGCCTACGAGCAGTACTTC. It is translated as CASSTSDFAYEQYF.